These 6 T cell receptor beta chains share one sample of origin, sequenced in a study of T cell responses to AZD1222 COVID-19 vaccine. Clones were sequenced by immunoSEQ multiplex PCR, and TCRdb holds only the in-frame ones, with some missing. The sample contains under 110,000 clones, more than 70% of which appear only once. This specimen consisted of peripheral blood, obtained 28 days after the second AZD1222 dose. These receptor sequences come from an adult who received the AZD1222 COVID-19 vaccine.

The chain joins TRBV7-3 to TRBJ2-3; D might be TRBD2 (5 bases). The V and J ends lost 2 bases and 5 bases respectively, with 14 bases between them. Germline CDR1 reads SGHTA; CDR2 reads FQGTGA. The CDR3 consists of 15 residues. This CDR3 reads CASSLDSARQDTQYF. In nucleotides, the CDR3 is TGTGCCAGCAGCTTAGATAGCGCACGGCAAGATACGCAGTATTTT.

The chain is built from TRBV28 and TRBJ1-5; D not resolved. This CDR3 region has 15 residues. V dropped 5 bases and J dropped 4 bases, with 15 bases sitting between them. Germline V CDR1 and CDR2: MDHEN, SYDVKM. The CDR3, as DNA: TGTGCCAGCAGTCCCAGAGGTGGGAAAAATCAGCCCCAGCATTTT. The encoded protein is CASSPRGGKNQPQHF.

The CDR3 coding sequence is TGTGCCAGCAGCGTAGAGGGCACAGAGACCCAGTACTTC. Translated, it gives CASSVEGTETQYF. The chain has TRBV9 and TRBJ2-5; D ambiguous. The germline V gene encodes CDR1 SGDLS and CDR2 YYNGEE. The CDR3 is made up of 13 amino acids. Trimming took off 0 bases at V and 4 bases at J, with 7 bases between the two ends. The whole variable domain, remainder taken from reference TRBV9 and TRBJ2-5, is DSGVTQTPKHLITATGQRVTLRCSPRSGDLSVYWYQQSLDQGLQFLIQYYNGEERAKGNILERFSAQQFPDLHSELNLSSLELGDSALYFCASSVEGTETQYFGPGTRLLVL.

This clone was observed a single time. The V gene is TRBV7-9, the J gene TRBJ2-3, with 12 bases matching TRBD2. The CDR3 has 17 amino acids. J lost 1 base, V lost 6 bases, and 8 bases had no gene match. CDR1 and CDR2 (germline): SEHNR, FQNEAQ (reference sequence). CDR3 sequence reads: CASRPSGGASGTDTQYF. The CDR3 nucleotides read TGTGCCAGCAGACCTAGCGGGGGGGCGTCTGGCACAGATACGCAGTATTTT. Full variable domain (missing parts from reference TRBV7-9 and TRBJ2-3): DTGVSQNPRHKITKRGQNVTFRCDPISEHNRLYWYRQTLGQGPEFLTYFQNEAQLEKSRLLSDRFSAERPKGSFSTLEIQRTEQGDSAMYLCASRPSGGASGTDTQYFGPGTRLTVL.

This chain connects TRBV11-3 to TRBJ2-3; D is undetermined. CDR1 SGHNT and CDR2 YENEEA come from the germline V gene. The germline V and J ends were trimmed by 1 base and 3 bases, with 11 bases remaining between them. CDR3 length equals 15 residues. The DNA of the CDR3 is TGTGCCAGCAGCTTAGGCCATGCCCCAACAGATACGCAGTATTTT. Translating it yields CASSLGHAPTDTQYF.

In this sample, this clone turned up a few times. The gene calls are TRBV20-1 and TRBJ2-1; either TRBD1 or TRBD2 may supply D (5 bases each). With 7 bases removed from V and 8 bases from J, the gap between germline ends came to 12 bases. The CDR3 is 11 residues long. CDR1 and CDR2 (germline): DFQATT, SNEGSKA (reference sequence). The chain's CDR3 is CSVEGRDEQFF. CDR3 coding DNA: TGCAGTGTTGAGGGGCGCGATGAGCAGTTCTTC.